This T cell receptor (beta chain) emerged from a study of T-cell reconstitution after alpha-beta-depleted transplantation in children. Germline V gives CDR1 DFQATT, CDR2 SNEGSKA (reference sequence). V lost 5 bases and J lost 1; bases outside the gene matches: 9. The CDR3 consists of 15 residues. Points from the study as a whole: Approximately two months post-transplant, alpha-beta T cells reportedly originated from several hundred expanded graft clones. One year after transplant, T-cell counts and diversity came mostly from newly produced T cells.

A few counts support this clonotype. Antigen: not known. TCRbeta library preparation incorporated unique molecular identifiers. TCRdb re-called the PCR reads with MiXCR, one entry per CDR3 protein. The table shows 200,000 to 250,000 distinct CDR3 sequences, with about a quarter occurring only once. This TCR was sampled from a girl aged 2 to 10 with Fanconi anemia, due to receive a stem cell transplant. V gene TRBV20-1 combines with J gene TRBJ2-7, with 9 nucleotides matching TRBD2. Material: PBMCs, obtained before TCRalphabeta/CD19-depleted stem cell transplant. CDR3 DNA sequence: TGCAGTGCTTGGTCCTGGACTAGCGCTTCCTACGAGCAGTACTTC. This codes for CSAWSWTSASYEQYF.